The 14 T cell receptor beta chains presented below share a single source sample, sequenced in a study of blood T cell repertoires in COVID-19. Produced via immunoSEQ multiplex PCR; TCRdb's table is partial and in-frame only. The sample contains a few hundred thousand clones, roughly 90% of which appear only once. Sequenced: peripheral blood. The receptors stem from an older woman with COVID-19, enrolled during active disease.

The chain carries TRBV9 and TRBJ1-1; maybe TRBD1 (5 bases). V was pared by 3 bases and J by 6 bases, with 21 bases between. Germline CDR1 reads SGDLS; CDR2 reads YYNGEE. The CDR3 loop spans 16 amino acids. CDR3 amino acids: CASSGARFGHVPEAFF. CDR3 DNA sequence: TGTGCCAGCAGCGGGGCACGTTTCGGACACGTCCCTGAAGCTTTCTTT.

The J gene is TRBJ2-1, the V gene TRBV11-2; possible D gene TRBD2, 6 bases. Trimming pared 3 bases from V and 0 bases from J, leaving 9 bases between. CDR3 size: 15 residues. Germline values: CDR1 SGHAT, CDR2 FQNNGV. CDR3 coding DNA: TGTGCCAGCAGCTTGTATAGCGGCTCCTACAATGAGCAGTTCTTC. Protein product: CASSLYSGSYNEQFF.

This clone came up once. The CDR3 sequence is CASSKASDRGRDTQYF. The CDR3 DNA is TGTGCCAGCAGCAAAGCATCAGACAGGGGAAGGGATACGCAGTATTTT. The chain is built from TRBV21-1 and TRBJ2-3; TRBD1, the table's D call, was not compared with the DNA. TRBV21-1 is described as a pseudogene. This CDR3 is built from 16 residues.

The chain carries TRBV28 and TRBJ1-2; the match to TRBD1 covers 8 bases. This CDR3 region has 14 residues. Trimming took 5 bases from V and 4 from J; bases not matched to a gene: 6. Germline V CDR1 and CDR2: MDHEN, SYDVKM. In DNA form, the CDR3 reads TGTGCCAGCAGTGACTACAGGGGGATCTATGGCTACACCTTC. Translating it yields CASSDYRGIYGYTF.

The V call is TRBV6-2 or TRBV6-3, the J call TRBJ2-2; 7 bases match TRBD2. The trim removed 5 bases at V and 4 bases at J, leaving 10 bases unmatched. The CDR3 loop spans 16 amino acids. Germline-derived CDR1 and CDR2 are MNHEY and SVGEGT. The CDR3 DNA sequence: TGTGCCAGCAGTAAAACGACTAGCTCGGTCACCGGGGAGCTGTTTTTT. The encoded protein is CASSKTTSSVTGELFF.

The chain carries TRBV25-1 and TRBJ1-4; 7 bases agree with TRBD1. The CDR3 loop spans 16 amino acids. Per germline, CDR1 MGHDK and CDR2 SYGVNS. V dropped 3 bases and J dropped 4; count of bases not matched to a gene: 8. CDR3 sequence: CASSDRRQGFNEKLFF. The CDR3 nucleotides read TGTGCCAGCAGTGATCGAAGACAGGGCTTTAATGAAAAACTGTTTTTT.

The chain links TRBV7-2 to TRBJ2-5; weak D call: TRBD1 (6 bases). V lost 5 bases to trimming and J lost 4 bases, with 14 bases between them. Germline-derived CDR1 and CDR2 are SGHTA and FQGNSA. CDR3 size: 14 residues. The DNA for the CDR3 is TGTGCCAGCAGCGACAGGTTACTCGGAGAGACCCAGTACTTC. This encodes CASSDRLLGETQYF.

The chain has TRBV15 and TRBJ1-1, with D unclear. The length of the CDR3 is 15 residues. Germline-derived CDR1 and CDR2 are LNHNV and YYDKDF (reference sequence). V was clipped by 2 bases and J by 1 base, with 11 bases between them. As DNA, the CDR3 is TGTGCCACCAGCAGATTCCGACTGGCGAACACTGAAGCTTTCTTT. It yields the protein CATSRFRLANTEAFF.

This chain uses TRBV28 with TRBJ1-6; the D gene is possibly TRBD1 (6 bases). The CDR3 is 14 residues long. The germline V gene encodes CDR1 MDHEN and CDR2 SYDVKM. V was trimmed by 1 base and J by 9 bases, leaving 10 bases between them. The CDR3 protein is CASSLSAGVSPLHF. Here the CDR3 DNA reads TGTGCCAGCAGTTTATCGGCAGGGGTTTCACCCCTCCACTTT.

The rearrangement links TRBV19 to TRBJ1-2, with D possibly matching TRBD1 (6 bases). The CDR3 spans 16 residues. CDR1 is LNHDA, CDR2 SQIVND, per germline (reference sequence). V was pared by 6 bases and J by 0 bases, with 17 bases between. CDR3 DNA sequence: TGTGCCAGTAGCCGCGCCGGGGACATCACTAACTATGGCTACACCTTC. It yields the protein CASSRAGDITNYGYTF.

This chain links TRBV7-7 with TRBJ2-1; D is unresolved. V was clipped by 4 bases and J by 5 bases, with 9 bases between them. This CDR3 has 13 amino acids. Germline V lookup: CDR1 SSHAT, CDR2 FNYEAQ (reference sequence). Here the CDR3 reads CASSSGFHNEQFF. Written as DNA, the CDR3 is TGTGCCAGCAGCTCAGGTTTCCACAATGAGCAGTTCTTC. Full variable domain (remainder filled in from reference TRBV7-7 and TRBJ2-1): GAGVSQSPRYKVTKRGQDVTLRCDPISSHATLYWYQQALGQGPEFLTYFNYEAQPDKSGLPSDRFSAERPEGSISTLTIQRTEQRDSAMYRCASSSGFHNEQFFGPGTRLTVL.

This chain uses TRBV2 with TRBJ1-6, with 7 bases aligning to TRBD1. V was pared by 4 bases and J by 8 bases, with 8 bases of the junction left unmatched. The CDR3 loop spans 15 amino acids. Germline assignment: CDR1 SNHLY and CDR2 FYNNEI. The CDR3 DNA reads TGTGCCAGCAGTGCCGGCAGGGGGGTTTATTCACCCCTCCACTTT. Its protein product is CASSAGRGVYSPLHF. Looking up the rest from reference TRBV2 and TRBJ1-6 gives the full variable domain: EPEVTQTPSHQVTQMGQEVILRCVPISNHLYFYWYRQILGQKVEFLVSFYNNEISEKSEIFDDQFSVERPDGSNFTLKIRSTKLEDSAMYFCASSAGRGVYSPLHFGNGTRLTVT.

The CDR3 loop is CASRALARGYTF. The CDR3 DNA reads as TGTGCCAGCAGAGCCCTCGCACGGGGCTACACCTTC. The chain joins TRBV7-9 to TRBJ1-2; D remains ambiguous. Trimming shortened V by 6 bases and J by 8 bases, and 13 bases separated the two germline ends. CDR3 length: 12 amino acids. Germline CDR1 SEHNR, CDR2 FQNEAQ (reference sequence).

The CDR3 DNA follows: TGTGCCAGCAGCCCCCGGAAGGGGTACAATGAGCAGTTCTTC. It codes for CASSPRKGYNEQFF. The chain is built from TRBV9 and TRBJ2-1; D is possibly TRBD1 (5 bases). Germline loops: CDR1 SGDLS, CDR2 YYNGEE. The V end lost 4 bases, the J end lost 4 bases, and 12 bases lay between the germline ends. The CDR3 length is 14 residues.